This TCR beta chain is from a study of spatial heterogeneity in lung cancer. Turning to the study itself: The cohort: over 65 early-stage, untreated non-small cell lung cancer patients. The study observed each unique TCR and UMI combination more than ten times on average in raw reads.

This clonotype was seen at least ten times. TCRdb called the 5' RACE reads again in MiXCR, with one record for every CDR3 protein. Of 49,000 or so distinct CDR3 sequences in the sample, 10% to 15% are singletons; the top ten hold roughly 32%. Germline V gives CDR1 MGHRA, CDR2 YSYEKL. This CDR3 comprises 16 residues. The ends were cut back, 2 bases at V and 7 bases at J, with 18 bases in the middle. Time point specified: blood at routine non-recurrence follow-up after resection. Unsorted whole RNA from tumor, nontumor lung or frozen PBMC underwent sequencing. The rearrangement uses TRBV4-1 and TRBJ2-1, with a tentative D call TRBD2 (7 bases). Sequenced here: PBMCs, sampled at follow-up. The TCR originated in a male donor with early-stage non-small cell lung cancer. CDR3 region: CASSQQLPGGGNEQFF. CDR3 DNA: TGCGCCAGCAGCCAACAACTACCGGGGGGCGGGAATGAGCAGTTCTTC.